The 21 T cell receptor beta chains reported below all come from one sample, sequenced in a study of cytomegalovirus exposure and HLA in healthy donors. The PCR ran on 60 Vbeta and 13 Jbeta primers. The data were produced by immunoSEQ multiplex PCR, yet TCRdb's version contains in-frame clones alone and is incomplete. The sample holds under 200,000 clones; about 80% are singletons and the top ten take around 0.52%. Sequencing was performed on PBMCs. These receptors all stem from a woman in her forties or fifties in good health and CMV-seronegative.

This clone was seen only a few times. V and J are TRBV6-1 and TRBJ1-5; tentatively, D is TRBD1 (6 bases). The CDR3 is 13 residues long. CDR1 and CDR2 from the germline V gene are MNHNS and SASEGT. V lost 7 bases, J lost 3 bases, and 10 bases lay in between. CDR3 sequence: CASIGQYNQPQHF. The CDR3 nucleotides read TGTGCCAGCATCGGACAGTACAATCAGCCCCAGCATTTT.

The V call is TRBV9, the J call TRBJ1-1; no firm D call. Between the trimmed V and J ends, which lost 2 bases and 1 base, there was a span of 6 bases. The germline CDR1 and CDR2 sequences are SGDLS and YYNGEE. The CDR3 contains 13 residues. The CDR3 nucleotides read TGTGCCAGCAGCGTTAGTAGGAACACTGAAGCTTTCTTT. It codes for CASSVSRNTEAFF.

About this clone: The germline gene is not matched at one end of the junction; a read error may be the cause. The V and J genes are TRBV5-1 and TRBJ2-3, with a possible D match to TRBD2 (7 bases). Germline V gives CDR1 SGHRS, CDR2 YFSETQ. There are 15 residues in the CDR3. CDR3 nucleotide sequence: TGCGCCAGCAGCGTCGGACAGACTAGCACAGAGACGCAGTATTTT. It codes for CASSVGQTSTETQYF.

V gene TRBV7-2 combines with J gene TRBJ2-1, with 13 bases identical to TRBD2. This CDR3 is built from 18 residues. V lost 7 bases to trimming and J lost 10 bases; unmatched junction nucleotides: 19. The V gene's germline CDR1 is SGHTA and CDR2 FQGNSA. CDR3 sequence: CASTFPRTSGGTEGEQFF. The CDR3 region has the DNA TGTGCCAGCACCTTCCCCCGGACTAGCGGGGGTACGGAGGGAGAGCAGTTCTTC.

The genes are TRBV19 and TRBJ2-5, with D tentatively TRBD1 (5 bases). CDR1 is LNHDA and CDR2 is SQIVND in the germline V gene (reference sequence). V dropped 3 bases and J dropped 2 bases, with 13 bases sitting between them. CDR3 length: 15 amino acids. CDR3 DNA: TGTGCCAGTAGTATTGGGGCCAGGGTTCAAGAGACCCAGTACTTC. Translated: CASSIGARVQETQYF. The whole variable domain, filled in from reference TRBV19 and TRBJ2-5, reads DGGITQSPKYLFRKEGQNVTLSCEQNLNHDAMYWYRQDPGQGLRLIYYSQIVNDFQKGDIAEGYSVSREKKESFPLTVTSAQKNPTAFYLCASSIGARVQETQYFGPGTRLLVL.

This sequence joins TRBV29-1 and TRBJ2-5; TRBD1 matches 8 bases. Germline trimming cut 8 bases from V and 5 bases from J; bases unmatched to any gene: 7. Germline V CDR1 and CDR2: SQVTM, ANQGSEA. The CDR3 totals 12 residues. CDR3 sequence reads: CSIRQGPETQYF. Written as DNA, the CDR3 is TGCAGCATCCGACAGGGGCCCGAGACCCAGTACTTC.

Only one count was recorded for this clone. The rearrangement uses TRBV13 and TRBJ1-2, with 8 bases that match TRBD1. CDR1 is PRHDT, CDR2 FYEKMQ, per germline (reference sequence). This CDR3 is built from 14 residues. V was clipped by 5 bases and J by 8 bases; unmatched bases: 10. The CDR3 here is CASSRRQGTGGYTF. In DNA, the CDR3 is TGTGCCAGCAGCCGACGACAGGGGACCGGGGGCTACACCTTC. The variable domain in full, with the rest retrieved from reference TRBV13 and TRBJ1-2, is AAGVIQSPRHLIKEKRETATLKCYPIPRHDTVYWYQQGPGQDPQFLISFYEKMQSDKGSIPDRFSAQQFSDYHSELNMSSLELGDSALYFCASSRRQGTGGYTFGSGTRLTVV.

The CDR3 loop reads CASSSRQDSGNTIYF. In DNA, the CDR3 is TGTGCCAGCAGTTCGCGACAGGACTCTGGAAACACCATATATTTT. The V call is TRBV28, the J call TRBJ1-3; weak D call: TRBD1 (6 bases). The V and J ends lost 4 bases and 0 bases respectively, with 10 bases between them. Germline V CDR1 and CDR2: MDHEN, SYDVKM. The CDR3 sequence is 15 residues long.

V gene TRBV28 combines with J gene TRBJ2-7; 9 nucleotides match TRBD2. Germline CDR1 is MDHEN and CDR2 is SYDVKM. The CDR3 length is 14 residues. J lost 1 base, V lost 6 bases, and 4 bases had no gene match. The CDR3 reads CASSQLAGSYEQYF. CDR3 nucleotides: TGTGCCAGCAGCCAGCTAGCGGGGTCCTACGAGCAGTACTTC.

The chain has TRBV4-2 and TRBJ2-3; a possible D gene is TRBD2 (5 bases). Germline V gene sequence: CDR1 LGHNA, CDR2 YNFKEQ. V was pared by 1 base and J by 3 bases, with 5 bases between. This CDR3 is 13 amino acids long. In DNA, the CDR3 is TGTGCCAGCAGCCAAGGGGAGACAGATACGCAGTATTTT. This encodes CASSQGETDTQYF.

This clone was observed a few times. The V and J genes are TRBV5-1 and TRBJ2-3; 10 bases map to TRBD2. The length of the CDR3 is 16 residues. CDR1 and CDR2 from the germline V gene are SGHRS and YFSETQ. V was clipped by 1 base and J by 4 bases; unmatched bases: 6. The CDR3 DNA follows: TGCGCCAGCAGCTTGTTGGCTAGCGGGAGCGCAGATACGCAGTATTTT. Its translation is CASSLLASGSADTQYF.

The rearrangement uses TRBV5-4 and TRBJ2-7, with 12 bases that match TRBD2. The germline V gene has CDR1 SGHNT and CDR2 YYREEE (reference sequence). CDR3 length equals 15 residues. Losses at the gene ends were 3 bases for V and 3 bases for J; bases not matched to a gene: 4. The CDR3 loop is CASSSLAGGLYEQYF. As DNA, the CDR3 is TGTGCCAGCAGCTCACTAGCGGGGGGACTCTACGAGCAGTACTTC. Filled out from reference TRBV5-4 and TRBJ2-7, the complete variable domain reads ETGVTQSPTHLIKTRGQQVTLRCSSQSGHNTVSWYQQALGQGPQFIFQYYREEENGRGNFPPRFSGLQFPNYSSELNVNALELDDSALYLCASSSLAGGLYEQYFGPGTRLTVT.

V is TRBV7-2 and J is TRBJ1-5; possible D gene TRBD1, 6 bases. The CDR3 totals 15 residues. CDR1 is SGHTA, CDR2 FQGNSA, per germline. Trimming removed 4 bases from V and 0 bases from J, with 10 bases in between. The CDR3 nucleotides are TGTGCCAGCAGCTCTCAGGGGCCTAGCAATCAGCCCCAGCATTTT. Protein: CASSSQGPSNQPQHF.

V usage is TRBV28 and J usage is TRBJ1-2; TRBD1 might be the D (5 bases). The CDR3 spans 13 residues. CDR1 is MDHEN and CDR2 is SYDVKM in the germline V gene. The V gene lost 5 bases and the J gene lost 2 bases, with 9 bases spanning the gap. CDR3 residues: CASSLQGNYGYTF. The CDR3 DNA follows: TGTGCCAGCAGTCTCCAGGGAAACTATGGCTACACCTTC.

The genes are TRBV7-2 and TRBJ2-3, with 7 bases that match TRBD2. V shed 5 bases and J 9 bases; nucleotides not matched to a gene: 8. CDR3 length: 13 residues. The germline V gene has CDR1 SGHTA and CDR2 FQGNSA. CDR3 residues: CASSPLGLETQYF. CDR3 in DNA: TGTGCCAGCAGCCCGTTAGGACTAGAAACGCAGTATTTT.

The rearrangement links TRBV27 to TRBJ1-4; D is uncertain. The length of the CDR3 is 17 residues. Germline V lookup: CDR1 MNHEY, CDR2 SMNVEV (reference sequence). Trimming pared 2 bases from V and 3 bases from J, leaving 16 bases between. The CDR3: CASSLEGGFGPNEKLFF. Here the CDR3 DNA reads TGTGCCAGCAGTTTAGAAGGAGGGTTCGGGCCTAATGAAAAACTGTTTTTT.

The J gene is TRBJ2-1, the V gene TRBV29-1; TRBD1 matches 9 bases. Germline V gene data show CDR1 as SQVTM and CDR2 as ANQGSEA. This CDR3 contains 14 residues. The V and J ends lost 7 bases and 0 bases, in that order; junction bases with no gene match: 4. CDR3 nucleotide sequence: TGCAGCGGCGGGGACAGGGCCTCCTACAATGAGCAGTTCTTC. Translating gives CSGGDRASYNEQFF.

This clone was detected once. The chain employs TRBV10-2 and TRBJ2-5; TRBD1 is a possible D gene (5 bases). The J call may be wrong; the DNA end is better matched by TRBJ2-7. The CDR3 length is 15 residues. Per germline, CDR1 WSHSY and CDR2 SAAADI. CDR3 sequence: CASSGPGRSTYEQYF. The CDR3, as DNA: TGCGCCAGCAGTGGACCAGGGCGGTCAACCTACGAGCAGTACTTC.

This clone occurred once. The chain has TRBV4-3 and TRBJ2-7, with 7 bases identical to TRBD1. J gave up 1 base and V 3 bases, and 9 bases lay outside the gene matches. The CDR3 spans 16 residues. CDR1 and CDR2 (germline): LGHNA, YSLEER. CDR3 protein: CASSHQTGVLSYEQYF. The DNA for the CDR3 is TGCGCCAGCAGCCACCAAACAGGGGTTTTGTCCTACGAGCAGTACTTC.

The chain joins TRBV6-1 to TRBJ2-4; no reliable D call. Germline V gives CDR1 MNHNS, CDR2 SASEGT. The CDR3 has 15 amino acids. Trimming removed 3 bases from V and 0 bases from J, with 9 bases in between. The CDR3 DNA reads TGTGCCAGCAGTGACCCGCGAGGAGCCAAAAACATTCAGTACTTC. Encoded protein: CASSDPRGAKNIQYF.

The chain uses TRBV6-5 and TRBJ2-3, with D perhaps TRBD2 (6 bases). The CDR3 is 13 residues long. CDR1 and CDR2 from the germline V gene are MNHEY and SVGAGI. Trimming pared 7 bases from V and 5 bases from J, leaving 13 bases between. The CDR3 coding sequence is TGTGCCAGCACCCGGAGGGGAATAGATACGCAGTATTTT. It specifies CASTRRGIDTQYF.